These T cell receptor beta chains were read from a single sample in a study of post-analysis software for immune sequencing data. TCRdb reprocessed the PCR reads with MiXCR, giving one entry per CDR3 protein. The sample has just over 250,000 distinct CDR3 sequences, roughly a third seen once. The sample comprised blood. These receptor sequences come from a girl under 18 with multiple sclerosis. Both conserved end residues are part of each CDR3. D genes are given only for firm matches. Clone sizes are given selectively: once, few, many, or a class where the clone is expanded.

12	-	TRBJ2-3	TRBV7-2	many	TGTGCCAGCAGCCCTCCTAGTGATACGCAGTATTTT	CASSPPSDTQYF
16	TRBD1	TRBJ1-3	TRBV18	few	TGTGCCAGCTCACCAGGGACAGGCATCCGAGGAAACACCATATATTTT	CASSPGTGIRGNTIYF
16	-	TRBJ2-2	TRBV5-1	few	TGCGCCAGCAGCTGGACACAGGTTGATGGAACCGGGGAGCTGTTTTTT	CASSWTQVDGTGELFF
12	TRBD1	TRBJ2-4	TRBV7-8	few	TGTGCCAGCTCTTCCGGGACAGAAATTCAGTACTTC	CASSSGTEIQYF
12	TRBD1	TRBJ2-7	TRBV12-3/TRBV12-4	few	TGTGCCAGCAGTTTTTCCAGGGGGCTGCAGTACTTC	CASSFSRGLQYF
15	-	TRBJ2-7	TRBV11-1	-	TGTGCCAGCAGCTTACGGCGCCAAAGCTCCTACGAGCAGTACTTC	CASSLRRQSSYEQYF
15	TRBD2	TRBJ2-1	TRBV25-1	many	TGTGCCAGCAGTGGGGGGGCCAGCGGGAGTAATGAGCAGTTCTTC	CASSGGASGSNEQFF
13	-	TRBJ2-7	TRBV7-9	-	TGTGCCAGCAGCACGGCGGGGCCGTACGAGCAGTACTTC	CASSTAGPYEQYF
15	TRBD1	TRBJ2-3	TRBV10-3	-	TGTGCCATCAGCCGAAGGGACAGGGCTGGAGATACGCAGTATTTT	CAISRRDRAGDTQYF
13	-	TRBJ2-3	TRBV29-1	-	TGCAGCGTTACAGGGCGTCGCACAGATACGCAGTATTTT	CSVTGRRTDTQYF
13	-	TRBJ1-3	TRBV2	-	TGTGCCAGCAGTCCAGCTATTGGAAACACCATATATTTT	CASSPAIGNTIYF
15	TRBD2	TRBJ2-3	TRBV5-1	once	TGCGCCAGCAGCCTGACTAGCGGGAGTATAGATACGCAGTATTTT	CASSLTSGSIDTQYF
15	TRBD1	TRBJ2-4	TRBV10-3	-	TGTGCCACCCGAACGGTTAAGGACAGGGAGGACATTCAGTACTTC	CATRTVKDREDIQYF
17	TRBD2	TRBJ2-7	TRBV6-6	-	TGTGCCAGCGCTTTCCCCTTAGCGGGGGGACCCTCCTACGAGCAGTACTTC	CASAFPLAGGPSYEQYF
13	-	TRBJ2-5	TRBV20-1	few	TGCAGTGGTCGGGGAGCCCGGGGGGAGACCCAGTACTTC	CSGRGARGETQYF
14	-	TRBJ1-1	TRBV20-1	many	TGCAGTGCTAGACAGGGAGGTGTAGACACTGAAGCTTTCTTT	CSARQGGVDTEAFF
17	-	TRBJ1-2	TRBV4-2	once	TGTGCCAGCAGCCAAGATTGGGCAGGGGTCGGAGGTAATGGCTACACCTTC	CASSQDWAGVGGNGYTF
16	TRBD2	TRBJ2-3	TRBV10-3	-	TGTGCCATCAGTGAAAGGGTAGCGGGATCCACAGATACGCAGTATTTT	CAISERVAGSTDTQYF
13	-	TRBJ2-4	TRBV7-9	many	TGTGCCAGCAGCGCAAGTCGGGAAAACATTCAGTACTTC	CASSASRENIQYF
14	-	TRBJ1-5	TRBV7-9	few	TGTGCCAGCAGCTTAGGGGGGGTACGACAGCCCCAGCATTTT	CASSLGGVRQPQHF
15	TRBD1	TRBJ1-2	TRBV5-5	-	TGTGCCAGCAGCCCGTTACAGGGGTCCAACTATGGCTACACCTTC	CASSPLQGSNYGYTF
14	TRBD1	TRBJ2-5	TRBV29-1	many	TGCAGCGATCGGGACAGGGGGACGTCCGGGACCCAGTACTTC	CSDRDRGTSGTQYF
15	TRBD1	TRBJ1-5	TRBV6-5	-	TGTGCCAGCTGGGAGGGGGCTCGTAGCAATCAGCCCCAGCATTTT	CASWEGARSNQPQHF
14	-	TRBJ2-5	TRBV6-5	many	TGTGCCAGCAGTTACCTCGGTTCGGAACTGACCCAGTACTTC	CASSYLGSELTQYF
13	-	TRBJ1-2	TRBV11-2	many	TGTGCCAGCAGCCCCGGCCCCGGGACTTACTACACCTTC	CASSPGPGTYYTF
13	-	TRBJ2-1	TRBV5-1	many	TGCGCCAGCAGCTTGGCCCTGTGGAATGAGCAGTTCTTC	CASSLALWNEQFF
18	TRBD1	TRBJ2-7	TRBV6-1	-	TGTGCCAGCAGTCCGGGACAGGGGACCCCTAGCTCCTACAATGAGCGGTACTTC	CASSPGQGTPSSYNERYF
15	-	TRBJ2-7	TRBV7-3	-	TGTGCCAGCAGCTTAACGGGGGGTTCTACCTACGAGCAGTACTTC	CASSLTGGSTYEQYF
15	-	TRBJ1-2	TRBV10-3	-	TGTGCCATCAGTGACAGTACCCGCAGGAGTGGTGGCTACACCTTC	CAISDSTRRSGGYTF
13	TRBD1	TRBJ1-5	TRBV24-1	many	TGTGCCACCGGGACAGGGGGCAATCAGCCCCAGCATTTT	CATGTGGNQPQHF
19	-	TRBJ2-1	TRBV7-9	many	TGTGCCAGCAGCAGTAGCGATGACTTCTCTTCGCTGATCTACAATGAGCAGTTCTTC	CASSSSDDFSSLIYNEQFF
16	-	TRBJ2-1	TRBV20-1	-	TGCAGTGCTAGCTCGCTCGGGACACTCACGGGCAATGAGCAGTTCTTC	CSASSLGTLTGNEQFF
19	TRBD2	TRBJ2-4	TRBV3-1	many	TGTGCCAGCAGCCAAGATTCAAAGGGAGGGATCCTAGCCAAAAACATTCAGTACTTC	CASSQDSKGGILAKNIQYF
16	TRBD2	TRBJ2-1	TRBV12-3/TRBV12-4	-	TGTGCCAGCAGCTATGGGACTAGCGGGAGAAGGGATGTGCAGTTCTTC	CASSYGTSGRRDVQFF
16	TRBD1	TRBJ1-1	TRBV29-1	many	TGCAGCGTGACCGGGACAGGGGGCGAGCGGAGCACTGAAGCTTTCTTT	CSVTGTGGERSTEAFF